This T cell receptor (beta chain) comes out of a study of blood T cell repertoires in COVID-19 (TCRdb year 2020). General notes on the study: Samples from collaborators originated in the United States, Italy and Spain and spanned both the acute and convalescent phases of COVID-19. The material from the prospective study consisted of cDNA or gDNA derived from T cells, B-cell-depleted T cells, or PBMCs. Subjects who had been exposed to COVID-19, were actively infected with it, or had recovered from it provided the deeply sampled blood TCRbeta repertoires that made up the dataset. The repertoires were released in a freely available public database intended as a resource for research on the immune response to SARS-CoV-2. The samples were drawn from the first 160 participants of the ongoing ImmuneRACE study and from some 1,300 subjects provided by 6 global collaborators. Sample metadata almost always included a de-identified subject ID, COVID-19 status, age in years and sex. HLA class I and class II types, where available, came from metadata supplied by the sample provider rather than from assay-based typing.

A second Seattle source provided samples from volunteer blood donors who had recovered from COVID-19. Collaborating institutions collected whole blood in K2EDTA tubes following their own protocols. For TCRbeta analysis, collaborators shipped samples as frozen whole blood, isolated PBMCs, or DNA extracted from either of those sample types. About this clone itself: Its target antigen remains unknown. Base quality data are lacking; no much larger clone is found one base away.

The paper as a whole reports these results and caveats: How much clinical and demographic metadata was included differed by source and by participant, and the metadata was provided uncurated.

Including the terminal cysteine and phenylalanine, the CDR3 comprises 18 residues. The read is trimmed to its CDR3 DNA, 54 bases read in frame from base 1. CDR1 LGHNA and CDR2 YNFKEQ were looked up in the germline V gene. V lost 0 bases and J lost 4 bases, and the count of bases not matched to a germline gene is 10. The immunoSEQ Assay, a bias-controlled multiplex PCR, was used to amplify TCRbeta CDR3 regions from genomic DNA. In the original analysis: Nucleated cell counts per sample were estimated from amplification of reference gene primers within the assay. Sequence reads were collapsed and filtered to measure the absolute abundance of every unique TCRbeta CDR3 rearrangement. Productive Simpson clonality was computed per sample as the square root of Simpson's diversity index over productive rearrangements. Sourced from immuneACCESS, this table was stored by TCRdb with only in-frame sequences that have V and J called. A share of the clones is absent; for the studies checked, an unresolved V gene accounts for under half, and the remainder has no known explanation. V and J calls and clone size are as listed in that table; D and trimming were resolved from the DNA. In this sample the table shows approximately 240,000 clones, around nine tenths of which occur a single time. Around 2% of the sample is in the top ten clones.

Sample: peripheral blood. This clonotype was sampled from a middle-aged woman who had recovered from COVID-19. Recombination linked TRBV4-2 to TRBJ2-1, with TRBD2 identical over 9 junction bases. The DNA sequence is given as TGTGCCAGCAGCCAAGATGTGAGGGCGGGAGGGCTGTACAATGAGCAGTTCTTC. The encoded protein is CASSQDVRAGGLYNEQFF.